The 32 T cell receptor beta chains listed next were all sequenced from one sample in a study of glioma-infiltrating T cells after dendritic cell vaccination. The sample's time point: after dendritic cell vaccination, including at tumor progression/relapse. Measured with immunoSEQ multiplex PCR; TCRdb has only the in-frame clones, and not every one. The profile shows roughly 85,000 clones, around 85% of them singletons. Material: blood, obtained after dendritic cell vaccination. All receptors come from a human donor with glioblastoma.

V gene TRBV10-3 combines with J gene TRBJ2-5; 10 nucleotides agree with TRBD2. Germline V gene sequence: CDR1 ENHRY, CDR2 SYGVKD. Trimming took 5 bases from V and 4 from J; bases not matched to a gene: 10. CDR3 length: 16 amino acids. The CDR3 reads CAISPHRTSGLETQYF. The CDR3 nucleotides are TGTGCCATCAGTCCTCACAGGACTAGCGGACTAGAGACCCAGTACTTC.

The chain recombines TRBV30 with TRBJ1-2, with 11 bases lining up with TRBD1. V shed 2 bases and J 7 bases; nucleotides not matched to a gene: 15. CDR3 length: 17 residues. Germline-derived CDR1 and CDR2 are GTSNPN and SVGIG (reference sequence). CDR3 amino acids: CAWSRGQGARVETGYTF. The DNA of the CDR3 is TGTGCCTGGAGTCGCGGACAGGGGGCGCGGGTGGAGACTGGCTACACCTTC.

The V call is TRBV9, the J call TRBJ2-1; 9 positions agree with TRBD1. CDR3 length: 14 amino acids. Germline V gene data show CDR1 as SGDLS and CDR2 as YYNGEE. Trimming removed 0 bases from V and 10 bases from J; junction bases left unmatched: 5. The CDR3 DNA reads as TGTGCCAGCAGCGTAGCGGGACAGGGTACGGAGCAGTTCTTC. Translation: CASSVAGQGTEQFF.

This chain joins TRBV11-2 and TRBJ2-5; 9 positions match TRBD2. Germline trimming cut 5 bases from V and 2 bases from J; bases unmatched to any gene: 9. The length of the CDR3 is 16 residues. Germline CDR1 and CDR2: SGHAT and FQNNGV. CDR3: CASSHRLADLQETQYF. In DNA form, the CDR3 reads TGTGCCAGCAGCCACCGACTAGCGGATTTACAAGAGACCCAGTACTTC.

The chain has TRBV19 and TRBJ2-3, with TRBD1 as a possible D gene (5 bases). The germline V gene has CDR1 LNHDA and CDR2 SQIVND (reference sequence). The CDR3 has 13 residues. V was clipped by 1 base and J by 8 bases, with 10 bases between them. The CDR3: CASSIARGATQYF. DNA for the CDR3: TGTGCCAGTAGTATAGCCCGTGGGGCTACGCAGTATTTT.

The CDR3 sequence: CASSSGYEQYF. The CDR3, as DNA: TGCGCCAGCAGCTCAGGTTACGAGCAGTACTTC. V usage is TRBV5-1 and J usage is TRBJ2-7; no clear D. Germline V lookup: CDR1 SGHRS, CDR2 YFSETQ. The CDR3 contains 11 residues. Trimming stripped 3 bases from V and 4 bases from J, with 5 bases between.

V usage is TRBV13 and J usage is TRBJ2-7; 8 nucleotides match TRBD1. Germline V gene lookup returns CDR1 PRHDT and CDR2 FYEKMQ (reference sequence). V lost 0 bases and J lost 6; bases outside the gene matches: 4. This CDR3 is 14 amino acids long. The CDR3 region is CASSLGDRVGEQYF. In DNA form, the CDR3 reads TGTGCCAGCAGCTTAGGGGACAGGGTGGGCGAGCAGTACTTC. The full variable domain, in which reference TRBV13 and TRBJ2-7 provide the parts outside the CDR3, is AAGVIQSPRHLIKEKRETATLKCYPIPRHDTVYWYQQGPGQDPQFLISFYEKMQSDKGSIPDRFSAQQFSDYHSELNMSSLELGDSALYFCASSLGDRVGEQYFGPGTRLTVT.

This clone was counted between two and nine times. The V and J genes are TRBV7-8 and TRBJ1-2, with TRBD1 matching 10 bases. Germline CDR1 and CDR2: SGHVS and FQNEAQ. The V segment lost 4 bases and the J segment 8 bases; nucleotides outside the gene matches: 7. This CDR3 has 14 amino acids. The CDR3 coding sequence is TGTGCCAGCAGCTCGACCGGGACAGGGGCCGGCTACACCTTC. Residues: CASSSTGTGAGYTF.

The J gene is TRBJ1-1, the V gene TRBV6-6; D remains ambiguous. CDR1 and CDR2 (germline): MNHNY, SVGAGI (reference sequence). V was cut by 0 bases and J by 1 base, with 6 bases left in between. This CDR3 region has 14 residues. CDR3 DNA: TGTGCCAGCAGTTACTCTTCTTGGAACACTGAAGCTTTCTTT. Translation gives CASSYSSWNTEAFF.

The J gene is TRBJ2-7, the V gene TRBV5-1, with 8 bases matching TRBD2. Trimming took 1 base from V and 5 from J; bases not matched to a gene: 8. The germline V gene encodes CDR1 SGHRS and CDR2 YFSETQ. This CDR3 spans 15 amino acids. In DNA form, the CDR3 reads TGCGCCAGCAGCTTGAAGCTAGCGGGTGTCAACGAGCAGTACTTC. Translating gives CASSLKLAGVNEQYF.

The chain couples TRBV7-2 to TRBJ2-7; TRBD2 is a possible D gene (6 bases). The germline gives CDR1 SGHTA, CDR2 FQGNSA. With 4 bases removed from V and 0 bases from J, the gap between germline ends came to 10 bases. The CDR3 loop spans 14 amino acids. The CDR3 DNA reads as TGTGCCAGCAGCTCGGGAGTTACCTCCTACGAGCAGTACTTC. Amino acids: CASSSGVTSYEQYF.

This clone occurred a few times. The CDR3, as DNA: TGTGCCAGCAGCGTCCCAAGACTAGCGGGTAATCGAGAGACCCAGTACTTC. It codes for CASSVPRLAGNRETQYF. The V and J genes are TRBV9 and TRBJ2-5; TRBD2 agrees at 10 bases. Germline assignment: CDR1 SGDLS and CDR2 YYNGEE. The CDR3 contains 17 residues. J lost 4 bases, V lost 2 bases, and 11 bases had no gene match.

With regard to this clone: One junction end does not reproduce the germline sequence, and a read error may be involved. The genes are TRBV15 and TRBJ2-5, with D possibly being TRBD2 (5 bases). This CDR3 region has 16 residues. Germline CDR1 is LNHNV and CDR2 is YYDKDF (reference sequence). In DNA form, the CDR3 reads TGTGCCACCAGCAGAGATCTGGACTTTCTCCAAGGGACCCAGTACTTC. Translation gives CATSRDLDFLQGTQYF.

V usage is TRBV5-6 and J usage is TRBJ1-5; maybe TRBD1 (5 bases). V shed 1 base and J shed 5 bases, with 10 bases lying between them. CDR1 is SGHDT and CDR2 is YYEEEE in the germline V gene. This CDR3 has 14 residues. The CDR3 loop reads CASSLSGVDQPQHF. CDR3 sequence (DNA): TGTGCCAGCAGCTTGTCGGGGGTTGATCAGCCCCAGCATTTT. Complete variable domain (other parts from reference TRBV5-6 and TRBJ1-5): DAGVTQSPTHLIKTRGQQVTLRCSPKSGHDTVSWYQQALGQGPQFIFQYYEEEERQRGNFPDRFSGHQFPNYSSELNVNALLLGDSALYLCASSLSGVDQPQHFGDGTRLSIL.

The rearrangement joins TRBV10-3 to TRBJ2-7; D might be TRBD1 (6 bases). The CDR3 loop spans 12 amino acids. Trimming pared 10 bases from V and 1 base from J, leaving 11 bases between. Germline V CDR1 and CDR2: ENHRY, SYGVKD. CDR3 in amino acids: CATTDRSYEQYF. In nucleotides, the CDR3 is TGTGCCACCACGGACAGATCCTACGAGCAGTACTTC.

This chain links TRBV7-3 with TRBJ2-2, with a weak D call TRBD1 (6 bases). V lost 5 bases, J lost 6 bases, and 19 bases lay in between. CDR1 and CDR2 from the germline V gene are SGHTA and FQGTGA. This CDR3 region has 16 residues. The CDR3 sequence is CASSPRDNASPGELFF. The CDR3 DNA reads TGTGCCAGCAGCCCCCGGGACAACGCTAGTCCCGGGGAGCTGTTTTTT.

The rearrangement uses TRBV6-6 and TRBJ1-2, with TRBD1 matching over 10 bases. CDR1 MNHNY and CDR2 SVGAGI come from the germline V gene (reference sequence). The V segment lost 6 bases and the J segment 5 bases; nucleotides outside the gene matches: 6. This CDR3 is 14 amino acids long. CDR3 loop: CASRMGTGAYGYTF. For the CDR3, the DNA is TGTGCCAGCAGGATGGGGACAGGGGCTTATGGCTACACCTTC.

This clone was seen only once. CDR3 bases: TGTGCCAGCAGTTTATCAGGAGTGAACACTGAAGCTTTCTTT. The encoded protein is CASSLSGVNTEAFF. The chain has TRBV27 and TRBJ1-1, with D unclear. CDR1 is MNHEY and CDR2 is SMNVEV in the germline V gene (reference sequence). The CDR3 covers 14 residues. Trimming pared 0 bases from V and 0 bases from J, leaving 5 bases between.

Written as DNA, the CDR3 is TGTGCCAGCAGTTTAGGGGCGGGAGTGATCTACGAGCAGTACTTC. Translated, it gives CASSLGAGVIYEQYF. The J gene is TRBJ2-7, the V gene TRBV28, with 7 bases fitting TRBD2. V was clipped by 2 bases and J by 3 bases; unmatched bases: 7. CDR3 length: 15 amino acids. In germline, CDR1 is MDHEN, CDR2 SYDVKM.

The chain employs TRBV19 and TRBJ2-5; possible D gene TRBD1, 6 bases. CDR1 is LNHDA and CDR2 is SQIVND in the germline V gene (reference sequence). CDR3 length: 13 residues. The ends were cut back, 8 bases at V and 5 bases at J, with 15 bases in the middle. The CDR3 coding sequence is TGTGCCAGTTCCTCAGGGGTTGGGGAGACCCAGTACTTC. This gives the protein CASSSGVGETQYF. The full variable domain, its missing parts supplied by reference TRBV19 and TRBJ2-5, is DGGITQSPKYLFRKEGQNVTLSCEQNLNHDAMYWYRQDPGQGLRLIYYSQIVNDFQKGDIAEGYSVSREKKESFPLTVTSAQKNPTAFYLCASSSGVGETQYFGPGTRLLVL.

The genes are TRBV9 and TRBJ2-4; TRBD2 might be the D (6 bases). This CDR3 has 15 residues. Germline loops: CDR1 SGDLS, CDR2 YYNGEE. Trimming removed 4 bases at V and 0 bases at J, with 11 bases between. CDR3 sequence reads: CASSPGGLAKNIQYF. CDR3 sequence (DNA): TGTGCCAGCAGCCCCGGGGGTCTAGCCAAAAACATTCAGTACTTC.

Here the CDR3 reads CASSFGQGSNQPQHF. CDR3 DNA: TGTGCCAGCAGCTTCGGACAGGGGTCGAATCAGCCCCAGCATTTT. This chain uses TRBV7-9 with TRBJ1-5; 9 bases are a match to TRBD1. The CDR3 has 15 amino acids. V shed 3 bases, J shed 4 bases, and the junction held 4 bases outside the gene matches. The germline gives CDR1 SEHNR, CDR2 FQNEAQ (reference sequence).

This chain links TRBV7-8 with TRBJ2-7, with no clear D. This CDR3 is 15 amino acids long. Trimming stripped 4 bases from V and 2 bases from J, with 15 bases between. Germline CDR1 is SGHVS and CDR2 is FQNEAQ. The CDR3 region is CASSSEWRGAYEQYF. The CDR3 nucleotides are TGTGCCAGCAGCTCCGAATGGCGAGGCGCCTACGAGCAGTACTTC.

This chain links TRBV5-1 with TRBJ1-4, with unresolved D. Germline V gives CDR1 SGHRS, CDR2 YFSETQ. The CDR3 is 13 amino acids. The germline V and J ends were trimmed by 5 bases and 2 bases, with 7 bases remaining between them. The CDR3 DNA follows: TGCGCCAGCAGGGCGGGGACTAATGAAAAACTGTTTTTT. Translating gives CASRAGTNEKLFF.

The CDR3 region is CASTGGLGPQETQYF. The CDR3 coding sequence is TGTGCCAGCACGGGAGGATTGGGACCCCAAGAGACCCAGTACTTC. The V gene is TRBV6-1, the J gene TRBJ2-5; TRBD2 aligns across 7 bases. Germline CDR1 MNHNS, CDR2 SASEGT. V was pared by 7 bases and J by 1 base, with 9 bases of the junction left unmatched. The CDR3 totals 15 residues.

The chain combines TRBV7-8 with TRBJ1-2; D uncertain. From germline, CDR1 is SGHVS and CDR2 FQNEAQ. The CDR3 is made up of 14 amino acids. V gave up 5 bases and J gave up 6 bases, with 16 bases separating them. The DNA of the CDR3 is TGTGCCAGCAGCACGTCGACGGGTTTGGATGGCTACACCTTC. Protein: CASSTSTGLDGYTF.

Comment on this clone: The junction does not match germline at one end; this may be a read error. V usage is TRBV29-1 and J usage is TRBJ1-5; D call uncertain. Germline CDR1 reads SQVTM; CDR2 reads ANQGSEA. The CDR3 spans 14 residues. CDR3 residues: CSVEGDEGEGPRHF. CDR3 in DNA: TGCAGCGTTGAAGGGGATGAGGGAGAAGGGCCCCGGCATTTT.

This chain joins TRBV28 and TRBJ1-1; 7 bases are shared with TRBD1. This CDR3 is built from 15 residues. Germline V gene lookup returns CDR1 MDHEN and CDR2 SYDVKM. V shed 5 bases and J 1 base; nucleotides not matched to a gene: 7. The CDR3 region is CASSAPGTENTEAFF. The CDR3 nucleotides read TGTGCCAGCAGTGCCCCCGGGACAGAGAACACTGAAGCTTTCTTT.

The chain joins TRBV6-1 to TRBJ1-5, with unresolved D. The ends were cut back, 6 bases at V and 0 bases at J, with 9 bases in the middle. The CDR3 consists of 14 residues. The germline gives CDR1 MNHNS, CDR2 SASEGT. The CDR3 region is CASSRTYSNQPQHF. The CDR3 DNA reads TGTGCCAGCAGCCGGACTTATAGCAATCAGCCCCAGCATTTT.

This chain links TRBV7-8 with TRBJ2-4; 14 bases are a match to TRBD2. V lost 0 bases and J lost 3; bases outside the gene matches: 10. The CDR3 extends over 20 amino acids. Germline V gene data show CDR1 as SGHVS and CDR2 as FQNEAQ. The CDR3 DNA is TGTGCCAGCAGCTTAGCGACTCGACTAGCGGGAGGGGGGAACAAAAACATTCAGTACTTC. Amino acids: CASSLATRLAGGGNKNIQYF.

The chain joins TRBV18 to TRBJ2-2; no definite D call. In germline, CDR1 is KGHSH, CDR2 LQKENI. The CDR3 contains 13 residues. The germline V and J ends were trimmed by 8 bases and 2 bases, with 9 bases remaining between them. CDR3 region: CASQTGNTGELFF. Written as DNA, the CDR3 is TGTGCCAGCCAGACGGGTAACACCGGGGAGCTGTTTTTT.

The V call is TRBV2, the J call TRBJ2-2, with 11 bases identical to TRBD1. Germline lookup yields CDR1 SNHLY and CDR2 FYNNEI. V was pared by 6 bases and J by 2 bases, with 2 bases of the junction left unmatched. The CDR3 sequence is 15 residues long. The CDR3 sequence is CASRGQGGNTGELFF. CDR3 nucleotide sequence: TGTGCCAGCAGGGGACAGGGGGGAAACACCGGGGAGCTGTTTTTT.